This T cell receptor (beta chain) was retrieved from a study of graft-versus-host responses after intestinal transplantation. General study findings and limits: GvH clones occurred in recipient marrow; some first appeared in ileum or blood.

Profiling relied on immunoSEQ multiplex PCR, and the TCRdb table lists in-frame clones only, not all of them. The table records 80,000 to 95,000 clones, under 95% of them present only once. Concerning this clone itself: No antigen is known for it.

The clonotype comes from a human donor who received an intestinal transplant. Sequencing was performed on unstimulated CD8+ T cells sorted from spleen or lymph node cells, taken before intestinal transplant.

CDR3 sequence (DNA): TGTGCCAGTAGTTGGGGGCAGGGTCGGGAAAAACTGTTTTTT. Translated, it gives CASSWGQGREKLFF. The rearrangement joins TRBV19 to TRBJ1-4; D may be TRBD1 (6 bases). The CDR3 length is 14 residues. Trimming removed 5 bases from V and 8 bases from J, with 15 bases in between. Germline lookup yields CDR1 LNHDA and CDR2 SQIVND (reference sequence).